A selection of T cell receptor beta chains follows, all from one sample in a study of blood T cells in healthy people across ages. TCRdb used MiXCR to reprocess the 5' RACE reads, holding one entry per CDR3 protein. The sample includes 650,000 to 1,000,000 distinct CDR3 sequences, around 36% seen only once; the top ten take 13%. The material sequenced was blood. The receptor source for this set is a man aged 18 to 30 in good health. The CDR3 runs from the conserved cysteine through the conserved F or W. Fields, in order: J gene, clone size, V gene, D gene, CDR3 DNA, CDR3 protein. A D gene is named only where the DNA matches it firmly. Clone sizes are given selectively: once, few, many, or a class where the clone is expanded.

TRBJ1-5,few,TRBV7-2,.,TGTGCCAGCAGCCAGACAGCTAATCAGCCCCAGCATTTT,CASSQTANQPQHF
TRBJ2-3,.,TRBV11-2,TRBD2,TGTGCCAGCAGCGTTACTAGCGGGGCCACAGATACGCAGTATTTT,CASSVTSGATDTQYF
TRBJ1-5,.,TRBV12-3/TRBV12-4,.,TGTGCCAGCAGTTTAAGGGCAGGGGATAGCAATCAGCCCCAGCATTTT,CASSLRAGDSNQPQHF
TRBJ1-2,.,TRBV4-3,.,TGCGCCAGCAGCGGTCAACAGGGCTATGGCTACACCTTC,CASSGQQGYGYTF
TRBJ1-2,.,TRBV7-2,.,TGTGCCAGCAGCTTAGACGCAAAGGCTGGCTACACCTTC,CASSLDAKAGYTF
TRBJ1-2,few,TRBV12-3/TRBV12-4,TRBD1,TGTGCCAGCAGTCCATCAATCGGACAGGGAGAAGGCTACACCTTC,CASSPSIGQGEGYTF
TRBJ2-5,few,TRBV20-1,TRBD2,TGCAGTGCTGCACGAACTAGCGGAGGAGAGACCCAGTACTTC,CSAARTSGGETQYF
TRBJ2-1,.,TRBV19,.,TGTGCCAGTAGTATTAATTATGGATCCTACAATGAGCAGTTCTTC,CASSINYGSYNEQFF
TRBJ2-4,.,TRBV7-9,TRBD1,TGTGCCAGCAGCTTAAGGGGACAGGGCGAAAACATTCGGTACTTC,CASSLRGQGENIRYF
TRBJ2-3,.,TRBV10-3,TRBD2,TGTGCCGTATGGGGTAGCGGGGGCACAGATACGCAGTATTTT,CAVWGSGGTDTQYF
TRBJ1-6,.,TRBV5-1,TRBD1,TGCGCCAGCAGCATCCGACAGGGGCGGGATAATTCACCCCTCCACTTT,CASSIRQGRDNSPLHF
TRBJ2-7,few,TRBV5-5,.,TGTGCCAGTAGCTCGGGAGACCACACTGAGCAGTACTTC,CASSSGDHTEQYF
TRBJ1-1,.,TRBV7-9,.,TGTGCCAGCAGCCGGGGTTGGGGGGAGATGAACACTGAAGCTTTCTTT,CASSRGWGEMNTEAFF
TRBJ2-1,many,TRBV4-2,.,TGTGCCAGCAGCCAAGATAAGGGTTACAGCTCCTACAATGAGCAGTTCTTC,CASSQDKGYSSYNEQFF
TRBJ2-1,many,TRBV20-1,.,TGCAGTGCTACCGGAGATGAGCAGTTCTTC,CSATGDEQFF
TRBJ2-1,few,TRBV9,.,TGTGCCAGCAGCCCCCCGCAATGGGGGCCGCAGTTCTTC,CASSPPQWGPQFF
TRBJ2-1,.,TRBV28,.,TGTGCCAGCAGCCATTTTGGACCAAGGACAGCCTACAATGAGCAGTTCTTC,CASSHFGPRTAYNEQFF
TRBJ2-4,many,TRBV4-2,.,TGTGCCAGCAGCGTTCAGGGGGGAAACATTCAGTACTTC,CASSVQGGNIQYF
TRBJ2-6,.,TRBV6-6,.,TGTGCCAGCAGTTACTCGTTAAGGAATGGGGCCAACGTCCCGACTTTC,CASSYSLRNGANVPTF
TRBJ2-7,.,TRBV6-6,.,TGTGCCAGCGGACCATGGGGCTACGAGCAGTACTTC,CASGPWGYEQYF
TRBJ2-5,.,TRBV7-9,.,TGTGCCAGCAGCTTAGAGGAGTGGCGAAGGGGAGAGACCCAGTACTTC,CASSLEEWRRGETQYF
TRBJ2-3,many,TRBV2,.,TGTGCCAGCAGTGAACAAACAGGGAGAGCAGATACGCAGTATTTT,CASSEQTGRADTQYF
TRBJ2-5,.,TRBV2,.,TGTGCCAGCAAGGTCGTGGGGGAGACCCAGTACTTC,CASKVVGETQYF
TRBJ2-3,.,TRBV3-1,TRBD2,TGTGCCAGCAGCCGCCGACTAGCGGGGGTGATCACAGATACGCAGTATTTT,CASSRRLAGVITDTQYF
TRBJ2-7,few,TRBV11-2,.,TGTGCCAGCAGCCCGGGGGACAGATACTACGAGCAGTACTTC,CASSPGDRYYEQYF
TRBJ1-5,once,TRBV5-6,.,TGTGCCGGCAGCTTGGGGGGCCGGAATCAGCCCCAGCATTTT,CAGSLGGRNQPQHF
TRBJ2-1,.,TRBV7-2,TRBD2,TGTGCCAGCAGCGCGGGGGTCCCTTCCTACAATGAGCAGTTCTTC,CASSAGVPSYNEQFF
TRBJ1-1,few,TRBV2,.,TGTGCCAGTGCAGGGGAGACTGAAGCTTTCTTT,CASAGETEAFF
TRBJ2-3,.,TRBV6-5,.,TGTGCCAGCAGTTACTCAATGGATACGCAGTATTTT,CASSYSMDTQYF
TRBJ2-3,.,TRBV20-1,.,TGCAGTGCTAGTCCCCAGACGGCCACAGATACGCAGTATTTT,CSASPQTATDTQYF
TRBJ1-2,.,TRBV12-3/TRBV12-4,.,TGTGTCAGCAGTGGACCGTACTATGGCTACACCTTC,CVSSGPYYGYTF
TRBJ2-5,.,TRBV12-3/TRBV12-4,.,TGTGCCAGCAGTTTATCAGCTACGCAAGAGACCCAGTACTTC,CASSLSATQETQYF
TRBJ1-6,.,TRBV21-1,.,TGTGCCAGCAGCCTCAGGGTTTCACCCCTCCACTTT,CASSLRVSPLHF
TRBJ1-4,.,TRBV2,.,TGTGCCAGCATCGTAGGGACCGCTACTAATGAAAAACTGTTTTTT,CASIVGTATNEKLFF
TRBJ2-6,many,TRBV20-1,TRBD1,TGCAGTGCTAGCGGGACAGGAGCTCCCTCTGGGGCCAACGTCCTGACTTTC,CSASGTGAPSGANVLTF
TRBJ2-3,many,TRBV10-3,TRBD2,TGTGCCATCGGCCCGGGACTAGCGGGGGGAAGGGATACGCAGTATTTT,CAIGPGLAGGRDTQYF
TRBJ1-4,once,TRBV11-1,.,TGTGCCAGCAGTTCGACCGCGGGCGCAAATGAAGAACTGTTTTTT,CASSSTAGANEELFF
TRBJ2-5,many,TRBV5-1,.,TGCGCCAGCACCATGGGCCCGGAAACGCAAGAGACCCAGTACTTC,CASTMGPETQETQYF
TRBJ1-2,.,TRBV28,.,TGTGCCAGCACCCTCGCTAGGGGGAAGATGGATGGCTACACCTTC,CASTLARGKMDGYTF
TRBJ2-1,many,TRBV7-2,TRBD2,TGTGCCAGCAGCTTCGGACTAGCGGGCCGGTTAAGCGATGAGCAGTTCTTC,CASSFGLAGRLSDEQFF
TRBJ1-2,many,TRBV7-9,TRBD1,TGTGCCAGCACCCTGGCGGGACAGAACTATGGCTACACCTTC,CASTLAGQNYGYTF
TRBJ1-1,.,TRBV29-1,TRBD1,TGCGGCGTTGCGACAGGGGGAGATGAAGCTTTCTTT,CGVATGGDEAFF
TRBJ2-3,few,TRBV20-1,.,TGCAGTGCTAGAAGTGGCAGGGGTCAAGATACGCAGTATTTT,CSARSGRGQDTQYF
TRBJ2-1,.,TRBV6-1,TRBD2,TGTGCCAGCAGTGAAGGGACTAGTGGAGGCTACAATGAGCAGTTCTTC,CASSEGTSGGYNEQFF
TRBJ2-5,many,TRBV12-3/TRBV12-4,.,TGTGCCAGCAGTTCCACCTTGGGCAGGGTCCGAGAGACCCAGTACTTC,CASSSTLGRVRETQYF
TRBJ1-6,few,TRBV4-3,TRBD1,TGCGCCAGCAGCCCACAAGGGACAGGGAATTCACCCCTCCACTTT,CASSPQGTGNSPLHF
TRBJ2-3,.,TRBV5-1,TRBD2,TGCGCCAGCAGTTTCCTTGCGGGGGGCGAGGCAGATACGCAGTATTTT,CASSFLAGGEADTQYF
TRBJ1-1,.,TRBV2,.,TGTGCCAGCACCCCGCTGAGGGAGGGTGAAGCTTTCTTT,CASTPLREGEAFF
TRBJ1-2,once,TRBV4-2,.,TGTGCCAGCAGCCAAGATCAGGGGTTGCGGTTCTATGGCTACACCTTC,CASSQDQGLRFYGYTF
TRBJ1-4,.,TRBV6-5,.,TGTGCCAGCAGCGAGGCGGGGCCCAATGAAAAACTGTTTTTT,CASSEAGPNEKLFF
TRBJ2-1,.,TRBV27,TRBD2,TGTGCCAGCAGTCCGGGGGTTAAGCGGGGGGCATACTACAATGAGCAGTTCTTC,CASSPGVKRGAYYNEQFF
TRBJ1-6,few,TRBV3-1,.,TGTGCCAGCAGCCAAGAACGCGGGTACGGTTCACCCCTCCACTTT,CASSQERGYGSPLHF
TRBJ2-3,few,TRBV4-2,TRBD2,TGTGCCAGCAGCCAAGATCTGACTAGCGGGGGAAATTGGCAGTATTTT,CASSQDLTSGGNWQYF
TRBJ2-7,many,TRBV29-1,.,TGCAGCGCGGGCCCTTCCTACGAGCAGTACTTC,CSAGPSYEQYF